This T cell receptor (beta chain) is from a study of cytomegalovirus exposure and HLA in healthy donors. The study, taken as a whole, reports: HLA alleles were associated with 15,000 to 20,000 TCR beta sequences in a later analysis at 0.05 false discovery rate. Some TCR beta chains (more than 150 of them) were listed as cytomegalovirus-associated. Analyzed later, association rates of TCRs varied across HLA loci, with DRB1 most and HLA-C fewest.

Concerning this clone: Its antigen is currently unknown. One end of the junction varies from germline; a read error may be responsible.

Both 60 Vbeta primers and 13 Jbeta primers went into the PCR. Generated by immunoSEQ multiplex PCR, the TCRdb table keeps only in-frame clones and is missing some. In the table there are some 110,000 clones, roughly four fifths of which are singletons. CDR1 is SNHLY and CDR2 is FYNNEI in the germline V gene. CDR3 length equals 12 residues. The V gene is TRBV2, the J gene TRBJ1-5, with D tentatively TRBD1 (5 bases). The TCR was taken from a man aged 35-49 years in good health and CMV-seronegative. The source material was PBMCs. The DNA for the CDR3 is TGTGCCAGCAGTGAAGGTGGGACGGAGGGGAATTTT. It translates to CASSEGGTEGNF.